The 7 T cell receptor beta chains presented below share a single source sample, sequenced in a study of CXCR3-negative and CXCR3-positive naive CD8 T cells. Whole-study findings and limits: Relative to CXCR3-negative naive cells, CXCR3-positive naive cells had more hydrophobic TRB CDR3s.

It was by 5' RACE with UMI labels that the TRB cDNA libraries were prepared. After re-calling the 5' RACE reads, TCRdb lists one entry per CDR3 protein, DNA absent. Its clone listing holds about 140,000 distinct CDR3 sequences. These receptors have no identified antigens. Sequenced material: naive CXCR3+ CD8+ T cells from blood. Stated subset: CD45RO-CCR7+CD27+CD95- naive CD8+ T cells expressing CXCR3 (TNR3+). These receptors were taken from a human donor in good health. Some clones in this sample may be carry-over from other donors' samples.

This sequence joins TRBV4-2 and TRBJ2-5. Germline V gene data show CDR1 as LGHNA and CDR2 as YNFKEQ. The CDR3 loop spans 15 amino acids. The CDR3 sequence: CASSQDPSLSETQYF.

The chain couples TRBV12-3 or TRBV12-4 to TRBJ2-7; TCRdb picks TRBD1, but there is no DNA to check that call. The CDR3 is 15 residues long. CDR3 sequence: CASSLGDRASYEQYF.

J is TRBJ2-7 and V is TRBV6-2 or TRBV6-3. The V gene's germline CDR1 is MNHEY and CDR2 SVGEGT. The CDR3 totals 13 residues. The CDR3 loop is CASSYSKSYEQYF.

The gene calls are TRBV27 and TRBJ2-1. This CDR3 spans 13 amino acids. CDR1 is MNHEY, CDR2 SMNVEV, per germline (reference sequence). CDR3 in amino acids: CASSPLSHNEQFF.

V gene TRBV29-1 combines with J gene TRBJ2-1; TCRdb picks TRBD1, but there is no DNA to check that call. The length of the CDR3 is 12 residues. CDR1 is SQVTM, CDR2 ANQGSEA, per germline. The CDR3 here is CSVAGTGYEQFF.

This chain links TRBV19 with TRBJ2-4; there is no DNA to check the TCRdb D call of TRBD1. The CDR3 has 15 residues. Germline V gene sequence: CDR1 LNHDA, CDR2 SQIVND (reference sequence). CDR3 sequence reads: CASNNAGTGQNIQYF.

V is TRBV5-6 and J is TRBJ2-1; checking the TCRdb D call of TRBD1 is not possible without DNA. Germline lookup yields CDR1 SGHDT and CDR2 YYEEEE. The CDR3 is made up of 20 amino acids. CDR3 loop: CASSSLLSGTGDVSYNEQFF.